This is a list of T cell receptor beta chains from one sample in a study of regulatory T cells in long-lasting Graves disease. Using its own MiXCR run on the multiplex PCR reads, TCRdb lists one record per CDR3 protein. Seen here are around 450,000 distinct CDR3 sequences, about a sixth observed once, and the top ten hold approximately 12%. In addition, the sample was reused for a study of T cells in Graves' hyperthyroidism and ophthalmopathy.

Sequencing used peripheral blood mononuclear cells (PBMCs), obtained at new diagnosis, from a patient treated with antithyroid drugs. The receptors originated from a man aged 35 to 55 with Graves disease. Both conserved end residues are part of each CDR3. A D gene is named only where the DNA matches it firmly. The size of a clone is reported for some rows only, either as once, few or many, or as a class for expanded clones.

size	V	J	D	DNA	CDR3
-	TRBV24-1	TRBJ2-3	-	TGTGCCACCAGTATTCCCGACAGCTCTAGCACAGATACGCAGTATTTT	CATSIPDSSSTDTQYF
few	TRBV9	TRBJ2-1	-	TGTGCCAGCAGCGTAGGATCCCACAATGAGCAGTTCTTC	CASSVGSHNEQFF
-	TRBV19	TRBJ2-1	TRBD2	TGTGCCAGTAGTACCCCAGCGGGAGACACCTACAATGAGCAGTTCTTC	CASSTPAGDTYNEQFF
many	TRBV12-3/TRBV12-4	TRBJ2-7	TRBD1	TGTGCCAGCAGTTCGAGGGGACAGCCTCACGAGCAGTACTTC	CASSSRGQPHEQYF
few	TRBV5-8	TRBJ1-1	-	TGTGCCAGCAGTGACGAAATTCAGATAGCCGTGAACACTGAAGCTTTCTTT	CASSDEIQIAVNTEAFF
-	TRBV24-1	TRBJ2-3	TRBD2	TGTGCCACCAGTGGTGTGACTAGCGGGAAGATCACAGATACGCAGTATTTT	CATSGVTSGKITDTQYF
-	TRBV19	TRBJ1-5	-	TGTGCCAGTGTTCAGGGGCGATATAGCAATCAGCCCCAGCATTTT	CASVQGRYSNQPQHF
many	TRBV5-1	TRBJ2-1	TRBD2	TGCGCCAGCAGCGGGCTCGGGAGCGGGAGGGATGAGCAGTTCTTC	CASSGLGSGRDEQFF
-	TRBV6-1	TRBJ1-4	-	TGTGCCAGCAGTCTCAATCCCGGAGGTGGTGAAAAACTGTTTTTT	CASSLNPGGGEKLFF
many	TRBV2	TRBJ2-1	TRBD2	TGTGCCAGCAGTGAATACGTAGGGGGGAAGGCTAGCGGGAGTGCCTACAATGAGCAGTTCTTC	CASSEYVGGKASGSAYNEQFF
many	TRBV13	TRBJ2-7	TRBD2	TGTGCCAGCAGCCGGACTAGCGGGATTGACGAGCAGTACTTC	CASSRTSGIDEQYF
many	TRBV5-5	TRBJ2-7	TRBD1	TGTGCCAGCAGCTTGAAGGGGGCCCTACCTTTCGAGCAGTACTTC	CASSLKGALPFEQYF
-	TRBV14	TRBJ2-1	TRBD2	TGTGCCAGCAGCCTACCGGGACTAGCGGTTAACAATGAGCAGTTCTTC	CASSLPGLAVNNEQFF
many	TRBV20-1	TRBJ2-1	-	TGCAGTGCACCTGGACTGACGAGCTCCTACAATGAGCAGTTCTTC	CSAPGLTSSYNEQFF
many	TRBV10-3	TRBJ2-5	TRBD1	TGTGCCATCAGTGAACCGGGACAGGGTCGGGAGACCCAGTACTTC	CAISEPGQGRETQYF
-	TRBV5-1	TRBJ1-6	-	TGCGCCAGCAGCTTGTTGGGGCGAAATTCACCCCTCCACTTT	CASSLLGRNSPLHF